This T cell receptor (beta chain) stems from a study of T cell repertoires in cytomegalovirus infection. Study details: Recently identified HLA-C-restricted CMV epitopes were among the peptides used. CMV infection plus the matching HLA type was flagged by public TCR beta signatures.

Study-level points and caveats: The cumulative frequency of public TCR beta families distinguished individuals who carried CMV together with the relevant HLA. HLA-C-restricted TCR beta clonotypes specific for CMV led the ex vivo response.

TCRdb processed the reads anew with MiXCR; each CDR3 protein has one entry. In the table there are roughly 200,000 distinct CDR3 sequences, 38% of which are singletons. This clonotype occurred a few times. The antigen is undetermined. The receptor was derived from a human donor in good health (CMV status not recorded). Some clones in this sample may be carry-over from other donors' samples. The starting material was CD8+ T cells from cultured PBMCs, obtained from culture after CMV antigen stimulation.

For the CDR3, the DNA is TGTGCCAGTTCCCTTGATCCGAGGGGAATCAATGAGCAGTTCTTC. This gives the protein CASSLDPRGINEQFF. V is TRBV6-5 and J is TRBJ2-1, with D perhaps assigned TRBD1 or TRBD2 (5 bases each). The CDR3 totals 15 residues. Germline CDR1 and CDR2: MNHEY and SVGAGI. V lost 9 bases and J lost 6, with 21 bases in between.